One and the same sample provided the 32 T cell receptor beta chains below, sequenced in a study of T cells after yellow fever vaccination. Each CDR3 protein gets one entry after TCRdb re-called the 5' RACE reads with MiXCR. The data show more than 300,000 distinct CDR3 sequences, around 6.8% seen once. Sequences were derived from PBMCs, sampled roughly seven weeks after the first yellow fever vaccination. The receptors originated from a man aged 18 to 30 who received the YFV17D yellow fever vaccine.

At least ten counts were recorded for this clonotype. Here the CDR3 reads CASSLGDHGELFF. CDR3 nucleotides: TGTGCCAGCAGCCTCGGGGACCACGGGGAGCTGTTTTTT. The chain links TRBV7-2 to TRBJ2-2; perhaps D is TRBD1 or TRBD2 (5 bases each). The germline gives CDR1 SGHTA, CDR2 FQGNSA. V lost 5 bases to trimming and J lost 7 bases, with 11 bases between them. The CDR3 loop spans 13 amino acids. Filled out from reference TRBV7-2 and TRBJ2-2, the complete variable domain reads GAGVSQSPSNKVTEKGKDVELRCDPISGHTALYWYRQSLGQGLEFLIYFQGNSAPDKSGLPSDRFSAERTGGSVSTLTIQRTQQEDSAVYLCASSLGDHGELFFGEGSRLTVL.

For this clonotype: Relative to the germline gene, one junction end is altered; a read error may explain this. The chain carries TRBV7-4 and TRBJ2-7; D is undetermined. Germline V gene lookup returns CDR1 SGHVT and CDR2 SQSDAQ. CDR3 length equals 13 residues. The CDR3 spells CANSYWMPYEQYF. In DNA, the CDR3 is TGTGCCAACAGCTATTGGATGCCCTACGAGCAGTACTTC.

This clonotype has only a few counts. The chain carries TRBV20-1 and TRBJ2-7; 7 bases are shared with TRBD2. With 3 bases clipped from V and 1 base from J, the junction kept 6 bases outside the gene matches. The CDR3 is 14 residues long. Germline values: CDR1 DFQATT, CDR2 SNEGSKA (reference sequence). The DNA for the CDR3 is TGCAGTGCTAGTGTCGGGGGGTGGTCCTACGAGCAGTACGTC. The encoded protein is CSASVGGWSYEQYV.

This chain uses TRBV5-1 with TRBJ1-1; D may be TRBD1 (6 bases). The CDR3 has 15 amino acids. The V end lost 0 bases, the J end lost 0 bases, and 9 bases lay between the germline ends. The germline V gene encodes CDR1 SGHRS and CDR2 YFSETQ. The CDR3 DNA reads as TGCGCCAGCAGCTTGGAGGGGGGGCTGAACACTGAAGCTTTCTTT. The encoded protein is CASSLEGGLNTEAFF.

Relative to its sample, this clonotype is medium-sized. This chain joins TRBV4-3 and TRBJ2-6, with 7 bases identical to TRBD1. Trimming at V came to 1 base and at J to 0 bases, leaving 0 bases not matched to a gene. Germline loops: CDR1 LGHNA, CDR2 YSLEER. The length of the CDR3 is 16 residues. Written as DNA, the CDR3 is TGCGCCAGCAGCCAAGCAGGGGGCTCTGGGGCCAACGTCCTGACTTTC. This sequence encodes CASSQAGGSGANVLTF.

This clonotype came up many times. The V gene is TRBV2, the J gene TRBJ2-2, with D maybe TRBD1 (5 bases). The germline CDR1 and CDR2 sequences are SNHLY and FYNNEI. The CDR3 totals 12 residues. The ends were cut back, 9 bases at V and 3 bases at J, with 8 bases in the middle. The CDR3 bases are TGTGCCAGTACAGGTTACACCGGGGAGCTGTTTTTT. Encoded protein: CASTGYTGELFF.

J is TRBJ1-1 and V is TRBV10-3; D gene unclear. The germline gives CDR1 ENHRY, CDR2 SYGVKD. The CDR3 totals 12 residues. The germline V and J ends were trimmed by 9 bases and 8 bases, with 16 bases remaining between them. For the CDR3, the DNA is TGTGCCATGAGCCCCGGGCGGTTGGAAGCTTTCTTT. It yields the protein CAMSPGRLEAFF.

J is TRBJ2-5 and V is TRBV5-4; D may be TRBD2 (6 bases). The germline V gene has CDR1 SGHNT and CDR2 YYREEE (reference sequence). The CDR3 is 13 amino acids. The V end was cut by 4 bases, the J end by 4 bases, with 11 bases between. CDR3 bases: TGTGCCAGCAGCATAGCGGAAGGAGAGACCCAGTACTTC. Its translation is CASSIAEGETQYF.

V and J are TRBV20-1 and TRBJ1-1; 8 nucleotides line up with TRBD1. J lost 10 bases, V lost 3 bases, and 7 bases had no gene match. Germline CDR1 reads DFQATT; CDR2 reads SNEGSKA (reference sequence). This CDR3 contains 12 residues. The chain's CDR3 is CSASTGGSTAFF. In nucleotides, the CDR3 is TGCAGTGCTAGTACAGGGGGTAGCACAGCTTTCTTT.

The CDR3 DNA reads as TGTGCCAGCAGATACGCTCTGGGGGAAGAAAAGGGCTACACCTTC. It is translated as CASRYALGEEKGYTF. The chain links TRBV6-5 to TRBJ1-2; a possible D gene is TRBD1 (5 bases). Germline V CDR1 and CDR2: MNHEY, SVGAGI. CDR3 length equals 15 residues. V was shortened by 6 bases and J by 8 bases, with 22 bases between the two germline ends.

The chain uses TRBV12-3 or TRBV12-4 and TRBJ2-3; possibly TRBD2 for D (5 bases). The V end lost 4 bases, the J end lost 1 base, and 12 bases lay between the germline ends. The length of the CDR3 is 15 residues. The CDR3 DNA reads TGTGCCAGCAGTTACTTCCTTAGCGGCACAGATACGCAGTATTTT. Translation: CASSYFLSGTDTQYF.

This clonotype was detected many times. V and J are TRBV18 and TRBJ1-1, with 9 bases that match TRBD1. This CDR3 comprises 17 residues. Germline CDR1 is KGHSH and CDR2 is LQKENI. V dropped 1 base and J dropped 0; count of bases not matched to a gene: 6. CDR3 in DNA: TGTGCCAGCTCACCACGGGACAGGGACTTTATGAACACTGAAGCTTTCTTT. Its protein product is CASSPRDRDFMNTEAFF.

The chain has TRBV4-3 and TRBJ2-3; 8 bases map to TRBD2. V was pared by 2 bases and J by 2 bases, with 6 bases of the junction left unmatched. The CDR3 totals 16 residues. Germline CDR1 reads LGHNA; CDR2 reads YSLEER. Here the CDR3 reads CASSQPRGGNTDTQYF. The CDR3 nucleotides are TGCGCCAGCAGCCAACCACGCGGGGGGAACACAGATACGCAGTATTTT.

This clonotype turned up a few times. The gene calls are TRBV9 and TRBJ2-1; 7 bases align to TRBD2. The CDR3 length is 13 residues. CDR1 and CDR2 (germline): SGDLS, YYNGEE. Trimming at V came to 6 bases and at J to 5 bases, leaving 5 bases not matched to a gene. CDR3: CASNAGVHNEQFF. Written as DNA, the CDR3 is TGTGCCAGCAACGCGGGGGTTCACAATGAGCAGTTCTTC. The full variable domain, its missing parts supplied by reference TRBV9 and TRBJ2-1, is DSGVTQTPKHLITATGQRVTLRCSPRSGDLSVYWYQQSLDQGLQFLIQYYNGEERAKGNILERFSAQQFPDLHSELNLSSLELGDSALYFCASNAGVHNEQFFGPGTRLTVL.

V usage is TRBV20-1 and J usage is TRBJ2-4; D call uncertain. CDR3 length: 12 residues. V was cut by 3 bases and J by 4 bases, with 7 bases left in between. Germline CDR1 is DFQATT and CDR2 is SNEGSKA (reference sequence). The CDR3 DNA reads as TGCAGTGCTAGCGGTATTAAAAACATTCAGTACTTC. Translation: CSASGIKNIQYF.

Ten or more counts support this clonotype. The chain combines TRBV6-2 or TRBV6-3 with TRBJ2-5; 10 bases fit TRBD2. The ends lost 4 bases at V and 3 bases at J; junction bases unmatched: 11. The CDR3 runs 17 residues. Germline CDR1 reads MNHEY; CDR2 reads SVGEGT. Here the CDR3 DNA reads TGTGCCAGCAGTTTCGAAGCGGGGGGGCAGCGAGAAGAGACCCAGTACTTC. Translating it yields CASSFEAGGQREETQYF.

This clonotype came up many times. CDR3 protein: CSAAGQNNYNPTGELFF. The CDR3 DNA is TGCAGCGCCGCGGGACAGAATAATTATAACCCCACCGGGGAGCTGTTTTTT. The chain uses TRBV29-1 and TRBJ2-2; D is perhaps TRBD1 (7 bases). The CDR3 runs 17 residues. Looked up from germline, CDR1 is SQVTM and CDR2 is ANQGSEA. V lost 7 bases and J lost 4, with 25 bases in between.

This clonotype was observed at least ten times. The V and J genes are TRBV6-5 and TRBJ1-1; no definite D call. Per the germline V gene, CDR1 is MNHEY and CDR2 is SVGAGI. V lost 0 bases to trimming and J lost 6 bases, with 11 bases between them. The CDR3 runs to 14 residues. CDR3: CASSYSIERAEAFF. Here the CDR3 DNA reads TGTGCCAGCAGTTACTCGATAGAACGGGCTGAAGCTTTCTTT.

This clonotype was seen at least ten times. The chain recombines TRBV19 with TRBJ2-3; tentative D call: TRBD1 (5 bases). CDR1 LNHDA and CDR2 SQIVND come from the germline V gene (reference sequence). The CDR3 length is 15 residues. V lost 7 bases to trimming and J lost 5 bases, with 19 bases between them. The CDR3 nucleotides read TGTGCCAGTACTCCCTGGGGCAGGGTGGTAGATACGCAGTATTTT. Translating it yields CASTPWGRVVDTQYF.

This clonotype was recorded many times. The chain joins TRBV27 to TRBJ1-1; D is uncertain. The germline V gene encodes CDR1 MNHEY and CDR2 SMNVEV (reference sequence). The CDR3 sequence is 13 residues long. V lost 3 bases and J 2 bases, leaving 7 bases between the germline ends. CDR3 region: CASSFGSNTEAFF. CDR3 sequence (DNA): TGTGCCAGCAGTTTCGGGTCTAACACTGAAGCTTTCTTT.

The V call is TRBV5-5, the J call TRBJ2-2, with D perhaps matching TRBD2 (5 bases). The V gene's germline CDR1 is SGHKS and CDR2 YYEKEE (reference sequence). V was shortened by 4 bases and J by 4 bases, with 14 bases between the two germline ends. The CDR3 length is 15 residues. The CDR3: CASSQLGLTTGELFF. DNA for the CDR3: TGTGCCAGCAGCCAGTTAGGACTCACCACCGGGGAGCTGTTTTTT. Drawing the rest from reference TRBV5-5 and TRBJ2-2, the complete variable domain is DAGVTQSPTHLIKTRGQQVTLRCSPISGHKSVSWYQQVLGQGPQFIFQYYEKEERGRGNFPDRFSARQFPNYSSELNVNALLLGDSALYLCASSQLGLTTGELFFGEGSRLTVL.

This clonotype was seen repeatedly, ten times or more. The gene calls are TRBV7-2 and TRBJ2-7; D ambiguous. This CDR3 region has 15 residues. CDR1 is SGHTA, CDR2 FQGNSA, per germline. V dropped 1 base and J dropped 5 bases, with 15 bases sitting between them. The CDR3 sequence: CASSLGPSESHEQYV. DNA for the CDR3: TGTGCCAGCAGCTTAGGGCCATCGGAATCCCACGAGCAGTACGTC.

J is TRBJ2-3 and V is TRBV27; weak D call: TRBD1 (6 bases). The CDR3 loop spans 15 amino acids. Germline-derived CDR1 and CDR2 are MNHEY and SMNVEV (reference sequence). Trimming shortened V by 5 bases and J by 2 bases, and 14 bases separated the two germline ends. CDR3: CASSPGHGLTDTQYF. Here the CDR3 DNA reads TGTGCCAGCAGTCCGGGACATGGACTCACAGATACGCAGTATTTT.

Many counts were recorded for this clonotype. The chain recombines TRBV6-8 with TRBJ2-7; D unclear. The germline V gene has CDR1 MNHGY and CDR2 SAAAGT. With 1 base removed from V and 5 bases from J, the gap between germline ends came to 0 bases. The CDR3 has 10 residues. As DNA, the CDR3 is TGTGCCAGCAGTTACTACGAGCAGTACTTC. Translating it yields CASSYYEQYF.

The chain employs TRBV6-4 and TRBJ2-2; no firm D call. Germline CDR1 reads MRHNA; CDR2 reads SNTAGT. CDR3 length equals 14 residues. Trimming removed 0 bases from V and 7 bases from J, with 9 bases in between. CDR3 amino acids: CASSDSNRHGELFF. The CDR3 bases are TGTGCCAGCAGTGACTCGAATCGCCACGGGGAGCTGTTTTTT.

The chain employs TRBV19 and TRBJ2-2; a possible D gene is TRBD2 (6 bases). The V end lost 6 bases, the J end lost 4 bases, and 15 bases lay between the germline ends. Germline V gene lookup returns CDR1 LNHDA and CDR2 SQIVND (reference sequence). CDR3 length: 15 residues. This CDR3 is CASSLLAVSTGELFF. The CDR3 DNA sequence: TGTGCCAGTAGCTTATTAGCGGTGAGCACCGGGGAGCTGTTTTTT.

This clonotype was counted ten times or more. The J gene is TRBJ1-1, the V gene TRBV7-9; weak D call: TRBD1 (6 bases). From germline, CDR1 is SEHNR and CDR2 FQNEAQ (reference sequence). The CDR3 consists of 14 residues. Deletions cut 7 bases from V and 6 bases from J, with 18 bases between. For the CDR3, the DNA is TGTGCCAGCACCCCACCAAGGGGGACCGCTGAAGCTTTCTTT. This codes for CASTPPRGTAEAFF.

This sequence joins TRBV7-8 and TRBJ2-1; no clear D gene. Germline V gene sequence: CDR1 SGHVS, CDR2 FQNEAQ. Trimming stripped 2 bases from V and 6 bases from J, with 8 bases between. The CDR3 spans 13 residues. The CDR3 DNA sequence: TGTGCCAGCAGCTTACCAGTCCCCAATGAGCAGTTCTTC. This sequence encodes CASSLPVPNEQFF.

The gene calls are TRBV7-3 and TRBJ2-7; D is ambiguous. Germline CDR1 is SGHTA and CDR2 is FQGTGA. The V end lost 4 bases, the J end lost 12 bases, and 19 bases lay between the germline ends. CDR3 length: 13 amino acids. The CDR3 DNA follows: TGTGCCAGCAGCTCCCGATTACAGCAAATAGGGTACTTC. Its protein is CASSSRLQQIGYF.

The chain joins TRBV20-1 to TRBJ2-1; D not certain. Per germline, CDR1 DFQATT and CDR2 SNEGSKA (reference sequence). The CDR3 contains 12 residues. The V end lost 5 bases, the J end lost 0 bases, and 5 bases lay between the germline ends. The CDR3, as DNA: TGCAGTGCTGAAAGCTCCTACAATGAGCAGTTCTTC. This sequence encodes CSAESSYNEQFF.

CDR3 nucleotide sequence: TGTGCCAGCAGCCAAGGTATGATCGCGGGCAGGTCCTACGAGCAGTACTTC. The encoded protein is CASSQGMIAGRSYEQYF. V and J are TRBV3-1 and TRBJ2-7, with D tentatively TRBD2 (5 bases). Per the germline V gene, CDR1 is LGHDT and CDR2 is YNNKEL (reference sequence). CDR3 size: 17 residues. V was cut by 1 base and J by 1 base, with 17 bases left in between.

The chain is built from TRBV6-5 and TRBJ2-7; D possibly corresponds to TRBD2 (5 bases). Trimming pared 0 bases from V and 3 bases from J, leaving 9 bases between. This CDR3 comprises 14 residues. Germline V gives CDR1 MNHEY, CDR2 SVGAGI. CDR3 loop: CASSYSTGIYEQYV. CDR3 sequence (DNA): TGTGCCAGCAGTTACTCGACCGGGATCTACGAGCAGTACGTC.